The clone carrying this TCR beta chain was counted a few times. Antigen unknown. From the 5' RACE reads, TCRdb called clonotypes with MiXCR, one entry per CDR3 protein. The sample lists tens of thousands of distinct CDR3 sequences, over 13% occurring once. The CDR3 consists of 14 residues. V lost 2 bases to trimming and J lost 5 bases, with 13 bases between them. The germline gives CDR1 WNHNN, CDR2 SYGVQD (reference sequence). This sample was taken from a study of early T cells in non-severe SARS-CoV-2 infection. Study-level results: Anti-spike CD8 responses were favored by VDJdb matching, which missed private and CD4 specificities.

This sequence joins TRBV10-1 and TRBJ2-7; D is uncertain. The TCR originated in an adult who was a healthcare worker with PCR-confirmed SARS-CoV-2 infection or an uninfected control (not recorded which). The material sequenced was whole blood. CDR3 protein: CASSEPGRSDEQYF. CDR3 coding DNA: TGCGCCAGCAGTGAGCCGGGCAGGAGCGACGAGCAGTACTTC.